A selection of T cell receptor beta chains follows, all from one sample in a study of blood T cell repertoires in COVID-19. TCRdb keeps only in-frame clones here, not all; method: immunoSEQ multiplex PCR. The sample includes roughly 200,000 clones, 88% of them seen just once. Sequencing input: peripheral blood. These receptors all stem from a man aged 40-50 years with active or convalescent COVID-19. The CDR3 runs from the conserved cysteine through the conserved F or W. Fields, in order: D gene, J gene, V gene, clone size, CDR3 protein, CDR3 DNA. D genes are given only for firm matches. Size values are once, few and many counts, or a class for expanded clones, and some rows have none.

>TRBD1|TRBJ2-7|TRBV7-3|once
CASSPGNRTGGEQYF
TGTGCCAGCAGCCCAGGAAACCGGACAGGGGGCGAGCAGTACTTC
>NA|TRBJ1-1|TRBV25-1|NA
CASSIGGAGTEAFF
TGTGCCAGCAGTATAGGAGGGGCAGGCACTGAAGCTTTCTTT
>NA|TRBJ1-5|TRBV2|NA
CASSESGSKNQPQHF
TGTGCCAGCAGTGAAAGCGGGAGCAAAAATCAGCCCCAGCATTTT
>TRBD1|TRBJ2-7|TRBV5-1|once
CASSLDRGGVDEQYF
TGCGCCAGCAGCTTAGACCGAGGGGGCGTCGACGAGCAGTACTTC
>TRBD1|TRBJ1-2|TRBV5-1|NA
CASSLGDRWDLGYGYTF
TGCGCCAGCAGCTTGGGGGACAGGTGGGACCTAGGCTATGGCTACACCTTC
>NA|TRBJ1-5|TRBV24-1|few
CATQGYSNQPQHF
TGTGCCACCCAGGGGTATAGCAATCAGCCCCAGCATTTT
>TRBD1|TRBJ2-7|TRBV11-2|NA
CASSWDRHSYEQYF
TGTGCCAGCAGCTGGGACAGGCACTCCTACGAGCAGTACTTC
>TRBD2|TRBJ2-3|TRBV7-2|NA
CASSLAVLAGGTSTDTQYF
TGTGCCAGCAGCTTAGCAGTTCTAGCGGGAGGAACTAGCACAGATACGCAGTATTTT
>NA|TRBJ2-3|TRBV7-9|NA
CASSLNSGSTDTQYF
TGTGCCAGCAGCTTAAACTCGGGATCCACAGATACGCAGTATTTT
>NA|TRBJ2-1|TRBV23-1|NA
CASSQEQGGVLSSYNEQFF
TGCGCCAGCAGTCAAGAACAGGGGGGGGTCCTAAGCTCCTACAATGAGCAGTTCTTC
>TRBD2|TRBJ2-1|TRBV11-3|NA
CASSFYSGGSGEQFF
TGTGCCAGCAGCTTTTATAGCGGGGGGTCCGGTGAGCAGTTCTTC
>TRBD2|TRBJ2-3|TRBV5-4|NA
CASSPGLAASTDTQYF
TGTGCCAGCAGCCCGGGACTAGCAGCTAGCACAGATACGCAGTATTTT
>NA|TRBJ1-1|TRBV28|NA
CASSLAGTLNTEAFF
TGTGCCAGCAGTTTAGCGGGTACCCTGAACACTGAAGCTTTCTTT
>NA|TRBJ2-2|TRBV6-5|NA
CASSYSTANTGELFF
TGTGCCAGCAGTTACTCGACTGCGAACACCGGGGAGCTGTTTTTT
>TRBD1|TRBJ2-2|TRBV12-5|NA
CASAPDRVAGELFF
TGTGCTAGTGCCCCGGACAGGGTGGCCGGGGAGCTGTTTTTT
>TRBD1|TRBJ1-1|TRBV19|NA
CASSIEGGYEAFF
TGTGCCAGTAGTATAGAAGGGGGCTATGAAGCTTTCTTT
>NA|TRBJ1-2|TRBV5-8|NA
CASSFRGYTF
TGTGCCAGCAGCTTTCGTGGCTACACCTTC
>NA|TRBJ1-3|TRBV3-1/TRBV3-2|NA
CASSQGVSGNTIYF
TGTGCCAGCAGCCAAGGAGTCTCTGGAAACACCATATATTTT
>TRBD1|TRBJ1-3|TRBV3-1/TRBV3-2|NA
CASSHGTGSGNTIYF
TGTGCCAGCAGCCACGGGACAGGCTCTGGAAACACCATATATTTT
>TRBD1|TRBJ2-7|TRBV30|NA
CAWVDRGKYEQYF
TGTGCCTGGGTCGACAGGGGGAAGTACGAGCAGTACTTC
>TRBD1|TRBJ1-2|TRBV25-1|NA
CASSEYGTGGRYGYTF
TGTGCCAGCAGTGAATATGGGACAGGGGGAAGATATGGCTACACCTTC
>NA|TRBJ1-3|TRBV5-8|NA
CASSRFVGPGNTIYF
TGTGCCAGCAGCCGATTCGTGGGGCCTGGAAACACCATATATTTT
>NA|TRBJ1-2|TRBV7-9|NA
CASSLVGGYYGYTF
TGTGCCAGCAGCTTAGTCGGAGGGTACTATGGCTACACCTTC
>NA|TRBJ1-1|TRBV6-5|NA
CASTGHSEAFF
TGTGCCAGCACCGGACATAGTGAAGCTTTCTTT
>TRBD1|TRBJ1-2|TRBV2|NA
CASSLGTGLSYGYTF
TGTGCCAGCAGTCTAGGGACAGGGTTGAGCTATGGCTACACCTTC
>NA|TRBJ2-5|TRBV28|NA
CASSSGWETQYF
TGTGCCAGCAGTTCGGGATGGGAGACCCAGTACTTC
>NA|TRBJ1-2|TRBV9|NA
CATVGYTF
TGTGCCACCGTCGGCTACACCTTC
>NA|TRBJ1-1|TRBV19|NA
CASSIGAGETEAFF
TGTGCCAGTAGTATTGGTGCAGGGGAGACTGAAGCTTTCTTT
>TRBD2|TRBJ2-1|TRBV5-1|NA
CASSLLAGGVNNEQFF
TGCGCCAGCAGCTTATTAGCGGGGGGCGTGAACAATGAGCAGTTCTTC
>TRBD1|TRBJ2-7|TRBV7-8|NA
CASSRTGGSSSYEQYF
TGTGCCAGCAGCCGGACAGGGGGTTCGAGCTCCTACGAGCAGTACTTC
>TRBD2|TRBJ2-2|TRBV27|NA
CASSLQAGGGNTGELFF
TGTGCCAGCAGTTTACAAGCGGGAGGAGGTAACACCGGGGAGCTGTTTTTT
>TRBD2|TRBJ2-5|TRBV11-2|NA
CASSPRTSLETQYF
TGTGCCAGCAGCCCAAGGACTAGTTTGGAGACCCAGTACTTC
>TRBD1|TRBJ1-1|TRBV9|NA
CASSVGEGGRAFF
TGTGCCAGCAGCGTAGGGGAAGGGGGCCGGGCTTTCTTT
>TRBD2|TRBJ2-1|TRBV2|NA
CASDPRLAGGSYNEQFF
TGTGCCAGCGACCCCCGATTAGCGGGGGGAAGTTACAATGAGCAGTTCTTC
>TRBD1|TRBJ2-7|TRBV6-1|NA
CASSEYGTGQGEQYF
TGTGCCAGCAGTGAATATGGGACAGGGCAGGGCGAGCAGTACTTC